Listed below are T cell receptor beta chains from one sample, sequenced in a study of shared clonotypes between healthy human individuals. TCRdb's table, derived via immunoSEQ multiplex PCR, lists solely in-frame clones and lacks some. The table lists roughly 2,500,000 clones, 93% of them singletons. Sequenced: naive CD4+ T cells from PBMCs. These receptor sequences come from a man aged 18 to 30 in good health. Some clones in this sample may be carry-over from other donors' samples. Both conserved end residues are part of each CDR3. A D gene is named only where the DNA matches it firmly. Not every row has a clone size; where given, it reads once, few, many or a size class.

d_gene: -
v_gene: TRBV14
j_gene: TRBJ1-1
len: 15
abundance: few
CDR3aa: CASSQRQGLRAEAFF
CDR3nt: TGTGCCAGCAGCCAACGGCAAGGGTTACGAGCTGAAGCTTTCTTT

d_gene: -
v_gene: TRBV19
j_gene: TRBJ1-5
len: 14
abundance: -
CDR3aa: CASGEHLGNQPQHF
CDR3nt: TGTGCCAGTGGGGAGCACCTGGGCAATCAGCCCCAGCATTTT

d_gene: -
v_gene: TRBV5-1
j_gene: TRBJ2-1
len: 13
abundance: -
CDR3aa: CASSLVRGNEQFF
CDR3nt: TGCGCCAGCAGCTTGGTTAGGGGCAATGAGCAGTTCTTC

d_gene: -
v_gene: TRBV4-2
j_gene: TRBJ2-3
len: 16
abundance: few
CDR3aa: CASSQVVASGTDTQYF
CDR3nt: TGTGCCAGCAGCCAAGTTGTGGCTAGCGGCACAGATACGCAGTATTTT

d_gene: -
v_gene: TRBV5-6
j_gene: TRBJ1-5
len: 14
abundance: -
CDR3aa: CASSLGSRNQPQHF
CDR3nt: TGTGCCAGCAGCTTGGGCAGTAGGAATCAGCCCCAGCATTTT

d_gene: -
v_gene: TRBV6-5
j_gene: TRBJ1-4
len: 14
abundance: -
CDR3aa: CASSSAKINEKLFF
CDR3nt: TGTGCCAGCAGCTCTGCCAAGATTAATGAAAAACTGTTTTTT

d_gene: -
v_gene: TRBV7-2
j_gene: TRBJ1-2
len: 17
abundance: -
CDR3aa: CASSLEPTTANYYGYTF
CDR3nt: TGTGCCAGCAGCTTAGAGCCTACGACGGCGAACTATTATGGCTACACCTTC

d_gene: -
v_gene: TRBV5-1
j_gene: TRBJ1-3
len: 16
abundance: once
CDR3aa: CASSLVPGSSGNTIYF
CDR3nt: TGCGCCAGCAGCTTGGTCCCCGGATCATCGGGAAACACCATATATTTT

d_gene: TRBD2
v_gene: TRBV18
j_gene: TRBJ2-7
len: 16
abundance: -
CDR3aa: CSSSPEGLAGAYEQYF
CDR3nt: TGTTCCAGCTCACCAGAAGGACTAGCGGGGGCCTACGAGCAGTACTTC

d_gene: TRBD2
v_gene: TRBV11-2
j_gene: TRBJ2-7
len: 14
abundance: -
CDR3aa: CASSFGTSVDEQYF
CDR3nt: TGTGCCAGCAGCTTCGGGACTAGCGTCGACGAGCAGTACTTC

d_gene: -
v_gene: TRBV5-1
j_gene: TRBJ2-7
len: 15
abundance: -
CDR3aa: CASSLAPGNTYEQYF
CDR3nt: TGCGCCAGCAGCTTGGCTCCAGGTAATACCTACGAGCAGTACTTC

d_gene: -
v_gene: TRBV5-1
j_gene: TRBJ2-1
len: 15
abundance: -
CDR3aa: CASSTQSGTNNEQFF
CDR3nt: TGCGCCAGCAGCACCCAGAGCGGGACAAACAATGAGCAGTTCTTC

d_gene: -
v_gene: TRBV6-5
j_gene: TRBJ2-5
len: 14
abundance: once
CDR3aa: CASSYSRQQETQYF
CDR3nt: TGTGCCAGCAGTTACTCGAGACAACAAGAGACCCAGTACTTC

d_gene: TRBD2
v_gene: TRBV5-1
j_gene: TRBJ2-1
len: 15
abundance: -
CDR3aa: CASRGLAGPNNEQFF
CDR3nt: TGCGCCAGCAGGGGACTAGCGGGGCCCAACAATGAGCAGTTCTTC

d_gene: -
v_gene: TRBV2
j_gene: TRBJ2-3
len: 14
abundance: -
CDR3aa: CASNIGGPGDTQYF
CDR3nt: TGTGCCAGCAATATAGGCGGGCCTGGGGATACGCAGTATTTT

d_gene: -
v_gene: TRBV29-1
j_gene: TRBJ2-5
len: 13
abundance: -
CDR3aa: CSSGLRQQETQYF
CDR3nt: TGCAGCTCGGGACTTAGGCAACAAGAGACCCAGTACTTC

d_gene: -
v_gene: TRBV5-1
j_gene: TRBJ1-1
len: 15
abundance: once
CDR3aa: CASRGEGRGSTEAFF
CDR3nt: TGCGCCAGCCGTGGCGAGGGGAGGGGGTCCACTGAAGCTTTCTTT

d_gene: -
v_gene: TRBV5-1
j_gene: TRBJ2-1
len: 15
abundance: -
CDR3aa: CASTREGFAYNEQFF
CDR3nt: TGCGCCAGCACCCGCGAGGGGTTTGCCTACAATGAGCAGTTCTTC

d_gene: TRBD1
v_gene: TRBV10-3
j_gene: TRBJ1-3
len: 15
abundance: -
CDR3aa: CAISGNRGSGNTIYF
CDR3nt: TGTGCCATCAGTGGTAACAGGGGCTCTGGAAACACCATATATTTT

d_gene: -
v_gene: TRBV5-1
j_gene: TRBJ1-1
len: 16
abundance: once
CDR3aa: CASSLEPGPMNTEAFF
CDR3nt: TGCGCCAGCAGCTTGGAGCCAGGGCCCATGAACACTGAAGCTTTCTTT

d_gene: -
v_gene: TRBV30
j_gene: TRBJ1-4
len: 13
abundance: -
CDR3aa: CAWSLGAGEKLFF
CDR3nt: TGTGCCTGGAGTTTGGGGGCAGGGGAAAAACTGTTTTTT

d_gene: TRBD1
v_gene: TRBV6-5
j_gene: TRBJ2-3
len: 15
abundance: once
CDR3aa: CASSYSEQGTDTQYF
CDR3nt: TGTGCCAGCAGTTACTCGGAACAGGGGACAGATACGCAGTATTTT

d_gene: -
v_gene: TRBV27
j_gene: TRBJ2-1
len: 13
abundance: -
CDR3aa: CASSPAWGNEQFF
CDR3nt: TGTGCCAGCAGCCCCGCTTGGGGCAATGAGCAGTTCTTC

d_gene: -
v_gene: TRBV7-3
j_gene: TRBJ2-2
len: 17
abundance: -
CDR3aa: CASSKSSGLRGTGELFF
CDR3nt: TGTGCCAGCAGCAAAAGTTCCGGGCTAAGGGGCACCGGGGAGCTGTTTTTT

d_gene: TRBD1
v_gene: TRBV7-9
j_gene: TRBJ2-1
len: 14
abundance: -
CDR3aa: CATLQGPTYNEQFF
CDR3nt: TGTGCCACCCTACAGGGGCCCACCTACAATGAGCAGTTCTTC

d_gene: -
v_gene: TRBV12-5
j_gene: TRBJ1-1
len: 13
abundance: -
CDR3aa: CASTDTDGTEAFF
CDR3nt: TGTGCTAGTACAGACACCGACGGAACTGAAGCTTTCTTT

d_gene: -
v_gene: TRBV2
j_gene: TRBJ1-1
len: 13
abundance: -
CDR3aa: CASSEARNTEAFF
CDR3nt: TGTGCCAGCAGTGAGGCCAGGAACACTGAAGCTTTCTTT